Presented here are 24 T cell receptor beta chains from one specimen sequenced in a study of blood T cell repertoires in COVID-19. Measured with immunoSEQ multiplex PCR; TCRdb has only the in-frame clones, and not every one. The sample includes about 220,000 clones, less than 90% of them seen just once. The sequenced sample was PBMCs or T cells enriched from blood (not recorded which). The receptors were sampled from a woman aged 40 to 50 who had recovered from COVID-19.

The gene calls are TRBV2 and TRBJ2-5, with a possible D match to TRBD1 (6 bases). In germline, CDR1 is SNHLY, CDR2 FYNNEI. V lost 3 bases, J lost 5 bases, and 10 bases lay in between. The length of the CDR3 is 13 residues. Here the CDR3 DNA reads TGTGCCAGCAGTGAGGGGGCCCGGGAGACCCAGTACTTC. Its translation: CASSEGARETQYF. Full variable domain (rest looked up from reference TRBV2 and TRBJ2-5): EPEVTQTPSHQVTQMGQEVILRCVPISNHLYFYWYRQILGQKVEFLVSFYNNEISEKSEIFDDQFSVERPDGSNFTLKIRSTKLEDSAMYFCASSEGARETQYFGPGTRLLVL.

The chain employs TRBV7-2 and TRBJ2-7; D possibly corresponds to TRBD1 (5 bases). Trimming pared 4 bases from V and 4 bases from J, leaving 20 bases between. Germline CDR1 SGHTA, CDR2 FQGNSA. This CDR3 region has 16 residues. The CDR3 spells CASSSDRKGNPYEQYF. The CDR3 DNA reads TGTGCCAGCAGCTCCGATAGGAAGGGGAACCCTTACGAGCAGTACTTC.

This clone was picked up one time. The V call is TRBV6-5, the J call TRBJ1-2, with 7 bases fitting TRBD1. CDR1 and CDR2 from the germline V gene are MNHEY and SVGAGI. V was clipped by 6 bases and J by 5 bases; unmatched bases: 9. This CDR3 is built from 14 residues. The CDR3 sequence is CASSPGTDSYGYTF. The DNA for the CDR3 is TGTGCCAGCAGCCCCGGGACAGATAGTTATGGCTACACCTTC.

The CDR3 loop reads CASSPKGLAGAHEQFF. CDR3 nucleotides: TGCGCCAGCAGCCCAAAGGGGCTAGCGGGAGCCCATGAGCAGTTCTTC. The chain combines TRBV5-1 with TRBJ2-1, with 10 bases matching TRBD2. V gave up 4 bases and J gave up 8 bases; unmatched junction bases: 12. The CDR3 spans 16 residues. The V gene's germline CDR1 is SGHRS and CDR2 YFSETQ.

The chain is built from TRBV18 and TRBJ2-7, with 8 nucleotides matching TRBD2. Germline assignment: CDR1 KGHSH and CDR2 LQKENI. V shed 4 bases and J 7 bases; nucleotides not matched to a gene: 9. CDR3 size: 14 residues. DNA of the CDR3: TGTGCCAGCTCACAGGCGAGCGGGAGTGAGGAGCAGTACTTC. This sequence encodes CASSQASGSEEQYF.

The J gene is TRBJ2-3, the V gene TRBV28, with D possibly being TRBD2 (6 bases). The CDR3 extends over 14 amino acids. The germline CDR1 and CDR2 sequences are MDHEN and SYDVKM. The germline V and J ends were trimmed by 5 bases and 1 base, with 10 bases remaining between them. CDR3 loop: CASSTRDRTDTQYF. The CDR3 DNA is TGTGCCAGCAGTACGCGGGATCGCACAGATACGCAGTATTTT. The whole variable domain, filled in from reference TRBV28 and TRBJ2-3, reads DVKVTQSSRYLVKRTGEKVFLECVQDMDHENMFWYRQDPGLGLRLIYFSYDVKMKEKGDIPEGYSVSREKKERFSLILESASTNQTSMYLCASSTRDRTDTQYFGPGTRLTVL.

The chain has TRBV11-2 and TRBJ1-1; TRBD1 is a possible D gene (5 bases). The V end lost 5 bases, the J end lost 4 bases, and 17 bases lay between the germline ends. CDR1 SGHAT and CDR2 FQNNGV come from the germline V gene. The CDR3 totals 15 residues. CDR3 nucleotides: TGTGCCAGCAGCCAGACGGGTCAGGGATTCACTGAAGCTTTCTTT. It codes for CASSQTGQGFTEAFF.

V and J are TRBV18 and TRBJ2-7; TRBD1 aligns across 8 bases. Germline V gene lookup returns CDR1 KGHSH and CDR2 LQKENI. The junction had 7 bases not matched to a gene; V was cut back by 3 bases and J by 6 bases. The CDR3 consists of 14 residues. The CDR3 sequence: CASSPSSGTGEQYV. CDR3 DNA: TGTGCCAGCTCACCTAGCTCCGGGACAGGCGAGCAGTACGTC.

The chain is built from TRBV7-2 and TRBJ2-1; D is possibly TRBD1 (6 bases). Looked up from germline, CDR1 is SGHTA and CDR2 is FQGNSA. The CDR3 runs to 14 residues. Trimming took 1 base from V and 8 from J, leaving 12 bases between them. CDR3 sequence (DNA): TGTGCCAGCAGCTTAGTTAGCGCAGGGGATGAGCAGTTCTTC. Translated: CASSLVSAGDEQFF.

CDR3 coding DNA: TGTGCCAGCCTACAGGAATCCTCTGGAAACACCATATATTTT. This translates into CASLQESSGNTIYF. This rearrangement joins TRBV2 to TRBJ1-3, with a tentative D call TRBD1 (5 bases). This CDR3 spans 14 amino acids. Germline V lookup: CDR1 SNHLY, CDR2 FYNNEI. Trimming left V 8 bases short and J 0 bases short, with 11 bases between.

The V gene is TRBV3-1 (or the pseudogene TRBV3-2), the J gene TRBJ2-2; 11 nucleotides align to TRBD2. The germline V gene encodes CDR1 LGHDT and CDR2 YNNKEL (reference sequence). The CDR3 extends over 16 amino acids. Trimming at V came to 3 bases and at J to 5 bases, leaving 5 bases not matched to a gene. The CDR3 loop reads CASSHAPSGRTGELFF. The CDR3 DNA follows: TGTGCCAGCAGCCATGCCCCTAGCGGGAGGACCGGGGAGCTGTTTTTT.

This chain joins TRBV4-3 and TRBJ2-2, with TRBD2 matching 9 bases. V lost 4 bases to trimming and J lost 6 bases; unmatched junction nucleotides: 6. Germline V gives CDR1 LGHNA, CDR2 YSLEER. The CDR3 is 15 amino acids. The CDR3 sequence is CASSRASGTAGELFF. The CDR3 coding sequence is TGCGCCAGCAGCCGTGCTAGCGGGACCGCCGGGGAGCTGTTTTTT.

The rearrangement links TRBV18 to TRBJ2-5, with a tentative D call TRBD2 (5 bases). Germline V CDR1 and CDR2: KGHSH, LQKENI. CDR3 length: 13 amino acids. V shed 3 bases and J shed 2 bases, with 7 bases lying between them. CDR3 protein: CASSPGVQETQYF. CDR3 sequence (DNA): TGTGCCAGCTCACCGGGAGTTCAAGAGACCCAGTACTTC.

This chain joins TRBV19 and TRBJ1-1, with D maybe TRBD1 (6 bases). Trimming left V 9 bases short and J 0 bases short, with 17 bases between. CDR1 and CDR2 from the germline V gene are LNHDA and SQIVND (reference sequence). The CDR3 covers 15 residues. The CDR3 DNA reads TGTGCCAGCAGGGGTGCTTGGAGCCTGAACACTGAAGCTTTCTTT. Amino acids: CASRGAWSLNTEAFF.

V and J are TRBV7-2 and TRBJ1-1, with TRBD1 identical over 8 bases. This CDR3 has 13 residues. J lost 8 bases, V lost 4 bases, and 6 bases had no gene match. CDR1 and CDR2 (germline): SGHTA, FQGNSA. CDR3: CASSSGQVLEAFF. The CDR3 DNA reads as TGTGCCAGCAGCTCGGGACAGGTGCTAGAAGCTTTCTTT.

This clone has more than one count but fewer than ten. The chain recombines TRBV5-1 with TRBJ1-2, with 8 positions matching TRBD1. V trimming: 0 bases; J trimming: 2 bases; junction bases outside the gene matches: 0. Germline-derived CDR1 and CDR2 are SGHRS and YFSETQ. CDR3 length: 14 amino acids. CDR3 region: CASSLGDRNYGYTF. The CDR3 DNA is TGCGCCAGCAGCTTGGGGGACAGGAACTATGGCTACACCTTC.

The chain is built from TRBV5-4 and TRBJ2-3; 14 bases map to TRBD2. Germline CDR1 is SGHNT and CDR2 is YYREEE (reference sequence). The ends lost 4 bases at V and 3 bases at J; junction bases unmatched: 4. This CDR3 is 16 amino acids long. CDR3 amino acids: CASSPGLAGVTDTQYF. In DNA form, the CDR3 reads TGTGCCAGCAGCCCGGGACTAGCGGGAGTAACAGATACGCAGTATTTT.

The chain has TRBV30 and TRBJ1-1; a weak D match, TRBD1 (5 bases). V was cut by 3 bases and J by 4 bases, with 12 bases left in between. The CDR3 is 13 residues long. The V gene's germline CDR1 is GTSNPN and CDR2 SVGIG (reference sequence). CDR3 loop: CAWSLLRGTEAFF. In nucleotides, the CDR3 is TGTGCCTGGAGCCTATTAAGGGGCACTGAAGCTTTCTTT.

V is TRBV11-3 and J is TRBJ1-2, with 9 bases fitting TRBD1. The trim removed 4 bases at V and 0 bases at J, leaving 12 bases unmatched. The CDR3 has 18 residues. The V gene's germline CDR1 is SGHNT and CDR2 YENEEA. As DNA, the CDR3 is TGTGCCAGCAGCTCTACAGGGGGCAGTCGACCAACTAACTATGGCTACACCTTC. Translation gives CASSSTGGSRPTNYGYTF.

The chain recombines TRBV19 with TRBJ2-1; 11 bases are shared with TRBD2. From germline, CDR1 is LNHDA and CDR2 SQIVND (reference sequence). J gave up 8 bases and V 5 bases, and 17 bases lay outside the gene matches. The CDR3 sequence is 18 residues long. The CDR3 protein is CASSDPRGSGRARDEQFF. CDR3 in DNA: TGTGCCAGTAGTGATCCGCGGGGTAGCGGGAGGGCCAGGGATGAGCAGTTCTTC.

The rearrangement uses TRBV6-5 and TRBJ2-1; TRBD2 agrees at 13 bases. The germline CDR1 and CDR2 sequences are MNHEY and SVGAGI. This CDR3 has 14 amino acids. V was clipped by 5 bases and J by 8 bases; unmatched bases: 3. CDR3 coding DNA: TGTGCCAGCAGTCGGACTAGCGGGAGCTATGAGCAGTTCTTC. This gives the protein CASSRTSGSYEQFF.

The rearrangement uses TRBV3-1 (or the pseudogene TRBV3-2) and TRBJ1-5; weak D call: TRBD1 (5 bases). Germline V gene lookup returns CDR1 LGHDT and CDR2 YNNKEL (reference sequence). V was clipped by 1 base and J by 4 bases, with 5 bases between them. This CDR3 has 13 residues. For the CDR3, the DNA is TGTGCCAGCAGCCAAGCAGGGAATCAGCCCCAGCATTTT. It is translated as CASSQAGNQPQHF.

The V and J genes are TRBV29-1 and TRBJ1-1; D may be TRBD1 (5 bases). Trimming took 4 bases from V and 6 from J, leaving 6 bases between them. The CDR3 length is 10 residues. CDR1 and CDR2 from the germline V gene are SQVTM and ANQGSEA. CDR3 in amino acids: CSVGGAEAFF. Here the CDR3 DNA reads TGCAGCGTTGGGGGGGCTGAAGCTTTCTTT.

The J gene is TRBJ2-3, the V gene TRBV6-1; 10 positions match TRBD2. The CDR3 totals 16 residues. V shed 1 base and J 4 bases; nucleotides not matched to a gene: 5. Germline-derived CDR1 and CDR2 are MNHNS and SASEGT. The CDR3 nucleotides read TGTGCCAGCAGTGAAGTAGTAGCGGGAGGCGCAGATACGCAGTATTTT. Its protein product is CASSEVVAGGADTQYF.